This TCR beta chain was sequenced during a study of Graves' ophthalmopathy and Graves' hyperthyroidism. Study-wide background: Stable hyperthyroidism referred to disease that showed no ophthalmopathy within 18 months of follow-up.

The authors amplified TCR beta CDR3 regions from RNA transcripts. Second-round multiplex PCR followed a first-round RT-PCR using HTBI primers. TCRdb used MiXCR to reprocess the multiplex PCR reads, holding one entry per CDR3 protein. The sample shows over a million distinct CDR3 sequences, less than 45% of them seen only once. V was shortened by 2 bases and J by 7 bases, with 15 bases between the two germline ends. The CDR3 is 16 amino acids. Germline V gene sequence: CDR1 SGHTA, CDR2 FQGNSA. Orbital computed tomography and thyroid ultrasound, along with TRAb, serum thyroxine and clinical symptoms, underpinned diagnosis. Points from the study as a whole: Detected in blood as well were most expanded thyroid clonotypes with frequency above 0.001.

Worth noting for this clonotype: What it binds is unknown.

V and J are TRBV7-2 and TRBJ1-6; D possibly corresponds to TRBD1 (5 bases). The clonotype originates from an adult man with Graves' hyperthyroidism. Sequences were obtained from peripheral blood or thyroid tissue (not recorded which). Here the CDR3 reads CASSLQGIGWNSPLHF. CDR3 coding DNA: TGTGCCAGCAGCTTACAGGGAATAGGGTGGAATTCACCCCTCCACTTT.